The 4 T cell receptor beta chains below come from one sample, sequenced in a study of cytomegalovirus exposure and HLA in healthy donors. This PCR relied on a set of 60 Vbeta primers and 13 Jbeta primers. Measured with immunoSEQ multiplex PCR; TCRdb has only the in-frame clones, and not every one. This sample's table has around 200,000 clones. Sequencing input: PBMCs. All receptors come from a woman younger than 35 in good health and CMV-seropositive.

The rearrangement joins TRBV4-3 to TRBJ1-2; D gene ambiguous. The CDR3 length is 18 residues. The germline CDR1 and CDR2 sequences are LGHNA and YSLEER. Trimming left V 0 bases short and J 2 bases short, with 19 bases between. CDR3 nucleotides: TGCGCCAGCAGCCAAGACGAGGGTCGGGCGGTTCACAACTATGGCTACACCTTC. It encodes CASSQDEGRAVHNYGYTF.

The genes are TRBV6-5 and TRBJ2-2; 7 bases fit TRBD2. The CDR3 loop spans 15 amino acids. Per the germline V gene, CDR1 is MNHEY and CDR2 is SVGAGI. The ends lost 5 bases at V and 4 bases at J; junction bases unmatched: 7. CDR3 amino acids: CASSGGGKGTGELFF. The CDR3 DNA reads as TGTGCCAGCAGTGGGGGGGGAAAGGGCACCGGGGAGCTGTTTTTT.

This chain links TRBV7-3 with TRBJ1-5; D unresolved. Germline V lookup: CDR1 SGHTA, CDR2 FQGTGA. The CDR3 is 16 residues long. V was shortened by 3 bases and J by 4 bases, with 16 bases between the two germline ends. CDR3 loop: CASSLEEKLRNQPQHF. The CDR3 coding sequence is TGTGCCAGCAGCTTGGAAGAGAAATTGAGGAATCAGCCCCAGCATTTT.

The CDR3 DNA reads as TGTGCCAGCAGTTTCACGATCCTAAATGAGCAGTTCTTC. Encoded protein: CASSFTILNEQFF. The chain uses TRBV27 and TRBJ2-1; D unresolved. Germline V gives CDR1 MNHEY, CDR2 SMNVEV (reference sequence). The CDR3 is made up of 13 amino acids. Trimming removed 3 bases at V and 7 bases at J, with 10 bases between.